This is a list of T cell receptor beta chains from one sample in a study of blood T cell repertoires in COVID-19. The method was immunoSEQ multiplex PCR; TCRdb's version includes in-frame clones alone and lacks a portion of them. The sample consists of 300,000 to 450,000 clones, roughly 85% of them appearing once. Specimen: peripheral blood. These receptors came from a woman between 18 and 30 years old with acute or convalescent COVID-19. The CDR3 runs from the conserved cysteine through the conserved F or W. D genes are given only for firm matches. Expanded clones are given a class, and other clones once, few, many or no size at all.

CDR3 DNA,CDR3 protein,CDR3 length,clone size,D gene,J gene,V gene
TGTGCCAGCAGTTTTTTCGACAGGGTAAATGAGCAGTTCTTC,CASSFFDRVNEQFF,14,-,TRBD1,TRBJ2-1,TRBV28
TGTGCCACCAGTGCTGGACAGTTCTATGGCTACACCTTC,CATSAGQFYGYTF,13,-,-,TRBJ1-2,TRBV24-1
TGTGCCAGCAGCTTGGGGGGACAGGGGGTGAACACTGAAGCTTTCTTT,CASSLGGQGVNTEAFF,16,-,TRBD1,TRBJ1-1,TRBV11-2
TGTGCCAGCACTGTATACAATGAGCAGTTCTTC,CASTVYNEQFF,11,-,-,TRBJ2-1,TRBV7-2
TGTGCCAGCAGTGAGGACAGGGAGAACGAGCAGTACTTC,CASSEDRENEQYF,13,-,TRBD1,TRBJ2-7,TRBV2
TGCAGTGCTAGTCTAGCGGGGAGGAACAATGAGCAGTTCTTC,CSASLAGRNNEQFF,14,once,TRBD2,TRBJ2-1,TRBV20-1
TGTGCCAGCAGAGCTCGGGACAGCTCCTACGAGCAGTACTTC,CASRARDSSYEQYF,14,-,TRBD1,TRBJ2-7,TRBV6-5
TGTGCCAGCAGCAACGAGGGGGGGACTGAAGCTTTCTTT,CASSNEGGTEAFF,13,once,-,TRBJ1-1,TRBV7-3
TGCGCCAGCACTTTCATGGACAGGGGAAATTCACCCCTCCACTTT,CASTFMDRGNSPLHF,15,-,TRBD1,TRBJ1-6,TRBV10-2
TGTGCCAGCAGCGACAGGCGCTCTGGAAACACCATATATTTT,CASSDRRSGNTIYF,14,-,-,TRBJ1-3,TRBV5-5
TGCAGCGTTGAGGGGGACTCCTTCGGAAACACCATATATTTT,CSVEGDSFGNTIYF,14,once,-,TRBJ1-3,TRBV29-1
TGTGCCAGCAGCCTTGGAGGGCTGAACACTGAAGCTTTCTTT,CASSLGGLNTEAFF,14,-,-,TRBJ1-1,TRBV9
TGTGCCAGCTCACAAGGACAGGGATGGAACACTGAAGCTTTCTTT,CASSQGQGWNTEAFF,15,-,TRBD1,TRBJ1-1,TRBV18
TGTGCCAGTAGTACGGGGACTAGCGGGAGGGGATACGAGCAGTACTTC,CASSTGTSGRGYEQYF,16,once,TRBD2,TRBJ2-7,TRBV19
TGTGCCAGCAGTTTTACAGGGAATCAGCCCCAGCATTTT,CASSFTGNQPQHF,13,-,-,TRBJ1-5,TRBV28
TGTGCCAGCAGCTTAGAAGCAGGAAACACCATATATTTT,CASSLEAGNTIYF,13,once,-,TRBJ1-3,TRBV7-2
TGCAGCGTTGACGGGTTCACTGAAGCTTTCTTT,CSVDGFTEAFF,11,once,-,TRBJ1-1,TRBV29-1
TGCGCCAGCAGCATGCCGGGACAGGGACCTGTGGAGCAGTACTTC,CASSMPGQGPVEQYF,15,-,TRBD1,TRBJ2-7,TRBV5-1
TGTGCCAGCAGTCGCACTTTGGCTAACTATGGCTACACCTTC,CASSRTLANYGYTF,14,-,-,TRBJ1-2,TRBV6-5
TGTGCCAGCAGCTTTGGCCAATACAATGAGCAGTTCTTC,CASSFGQYNEQFF,13,-,-,TRBJ2-1,TRBV5-6
TGTGCCAGCAGTCGGGCGGGAGGCTACAATGAGCAGTTCTTC,CASSRAGGYNEQFF,14,-,TRBD2,TRBJ2-1,TRBV9
TGTGCCATCAGTGAGCCCGGACAGGGGGCTAATAATACCATATATTTT,CAISEPGQGANNTIYF,16,-,TRBD1,TRBJ1-3,TRBV10-3
TGTGCCAGCAGTGACCAATCACAGGGGAAGAGTAAGAATGAGCAGTTCTTC,CASSDQSQGKSKNEQFF,17,many,TRBD1,TRBJ2-1,TRBV6-1
TGTGCCAGCAGCTTGGCAGGGCGGACTAACTATGGCTACACCTTC,CASSLAGRTNYGYTF,15,-,-,TRBJ1-2,TRBV5-6
TGTGCCAGTAGTATAGACAGGACAGGGGTGGAAAAACTGTTTTTT,CASSIDRTGVEKLFF,15,-,TRBD1,TRBJ1-4,TRBV19
TGTGCCATCAGTGAGCGGGACAGGGCGGTGGAGACCCAGTACTTC,CAISERDRAVETQYF,15,once,TRBD1,TRBJ2-5,TRBV10-3
TGTGCCAGCAGTTCCCTGACACGCTACGAGCAGTACTTC,CASSSLTRYEQYF,13,-,-,TRBJ2-7,TRBV27
TGTGCCAGCTCGTCCCGGGACTACCCTAGCACAGATACGCAGTATTTT,CASSSRDYPSTDTQYF,16,once,TRBD2,TRBJ2-3,TRBV18
TGTGCCAGCAGCTTATGGACCTCAGGGGGCACGTCACCCCTCCACTTT,CASSLWTSGGTSPLHF,16,few,TRBD1,TRBJ1-6,TRBV5-8
TGCGCCAGCAGCCCGGACAGGGTTGGCAATGAGCAGTTCTTC,CASSPDRVGNEQFF,14,-,TRBD1,TRBJ2-1,TRBV5-1
TGTGCCAGCAGTTTAGCGGCATCGACCTACGAGCAGTACTTC,CASSLAASTYEQYF,14,-,-,TRBJ2-7,TRBV28
TGTGCCTTCACAGGGGTTGGAAACACCATATATTTT,CAFTGVGNTIYF,12,-,TRBD1,TRBJ1-3,TRBV30
TGTGCCAGCAGCTTCTTTGGGGCGAATGGCTACACCTTC,CASSFFGANGYTF,13,few,-,TRBJ1-2,TRBV5-4
TGTGCCAGTAGTATGATTGGCGGGAGCTCCTACAATGAGCAGTTCTTC,CASSMIGGSSYNEQFF,16,once,TRBD2,TRBJ2-1,TRBV19
TGCGCCAGCAGCTTGGTGGCGGGAGGAGGAAATGAGCAGTTCTTC,CASSLVAGGGNEQFF,15,-,TRBD2,TRBJ2-1,TRBV5-1
TGTGCCAGCAGCTTACCCGGGACAGGGGCTGGAGATACGCAGTATTTT,CASSLPGTGAGDTQYF,16,-,TRBD1,TRBJ2-3,TRBV7-9
TGTGCCAGCAGCCCTCGACAGGGGAAAAACACTGAAGCTTTCTTT,CASSPRQGKNTEAFF,15,-,-,TRBJ1-1,TRBV21-1
TGTGCCAGTAGCGAGACAGGGGTAAGCAATCAGCCCCAGCATTTT,CASSETGVSNQPQHF,15,-,TRBD1,TRBJ1-5,TRBV19
TGTGCCAGCAGAGACAGGGTAGATACGCAGTATTTT,CASRDRVDTQYF,12,-,TRBD1,TRBJ2-3,TRBV6-5
TGCGCCAGCAGCTTGGGGGCTAGCGGTAACAATGAGCAGTTCTTC,CASSLGASGNNEQFF,15,-,TRBD2,TRBJ2-1,TRBV5-1
TGTGCCAGCAGTTACGGCGCGGGGGCGTATGGCTACACCTTC,CASSYGAGAYGYTF,14,once,-,TRBJ1-2,TRBV6-5
TGTGCCAGCAGCTTAGTCGCAGGGGGCGAGCAGTACTTC,CASSLVAGGEQYF,13,-,TRBD1,TRBJ2-7,TRBV7-9
TGCGCCAGCCCCTCTCCCCACAGGGGAGAAAAACTGTTTTTT,CASPSPHRGEKLFF,14,-,TRBD1,TRBJ1-4,TRBV10-2
TGCGCCAGCAGCCAAGAGGAGTTGGTAAATGCGAAAGACATTCAGTACTTC,CASSQEELVNAKDIQYF,17,-,-,TRBJ2-4,TRBV4-1
TGTGCCAGTAGTATCAGGGGTCGCGGAAACACCATATATTTT,CASSIRGRGNTIYF,14,-,-,TRBJ1-3,TRBV19